Below, one T cell receptor (beta chain) is given with its context. V was pared by 6 bases and J by 5 bases, with 7 bases between. CDR1 is WSHSY, CDR2 SAAADI, per germline. The CDR3 loop spans 11 amino acids. The record originates from a study of blood T cell repertoires in COVID-19. Method: immunoSEQ multiplex PCR; TCRdb's copy keeps in-frame clones and lacks some. Among roughly 220,000 clones listed, around nine tenths were seen once. This chain joins TRBV10-2 and TRBJ1-1; possible D gene TRBD1, 5 bases. The source is a woman aged 45-59 years with acute COVID-19. Source material: PBMCs or T cells enriched from blood (not recorded which). CDR3 in amino acids: CASRGQTEAFF. In nucleotides, the CDR3 is TGCGCCAGCAGGGGGCAGACTGAAGCTTTCTTT.